The rows below give T cell receptor beta chains drawn from one sample of a study of blood T cell repertoires in COVID-19. Generated by immunoSEQ multiplex PCR, the TCRdb table keeps only in-frame clones and is missing some. The sample has a few hundred thousand clones, around 90% seen once. Specimen: PBMCs or T cells enriched from blood (not recorded which). The source is a woman aged 18-35 years with acute COVID-19. The CDR3 runs from the conserved cysteine through the conserved F or W. The order of the fields is clone size, J gene, D gene, V gene, CDR3 protein, CDR3 DNA. A D gene is named only where the DNA matches it firmly. Clone size is stated in some rows and not others, as once, few, many or a class when expanded.

abundance: NA
j_gene: TRBJ1-1
d_gene: NA
v_gene: TRBV2
CDR3aa: CARETRGRSEIRGTEAFF
CDR3nt: TGTGCCAGAGAAACGCGAGGGCGATCCGAGATCAGGGGCACTGAAGCTTTCTTT

abundance: once
j_gene: TRBJ1-3
d_gene: NA
v_gene: TRBV28
CDR3aa: CASSLLAGGNTIYF
CDR3nt: TGTGCCAGCAGTTTATTGGCAGGTGGAAACACCATATATTTT

abundance: NA
j_gene: TRBJ2-7
d_gene: NA
v_gene: TRBV10-3
CDR3aa: CATLLGGEADEQYF
CDR3nt: TGTGCCACTCTACTAGGGGGAGAGGCGGACGAGCAGTACTTC

abundance: NA
j_gene: TRBJ2-7
d_gene: TRBD2
v_gene: TRBV7-9
CDR3aa: CASGVSGRAYEQYF
CDR3nt: TGTGCCAGCGGCGTTAGCGGGAGGGCCTACGAGCAGTACTTC

abundance: NA
j_gene: TRBJ2-3
d_gene: TRBD1
v_gene: TRBV2
CDR3aa: CASGRDRVTDTQYF
CDR3nt: TGTGCCAGCGGACGGGACAGGGTTACAGATACGCAGTATTTT

abundance: NA
j_gene: TRBJ2-1
d_gene: TRBD2
v_gene: TRBV5-1
CDR3aa: CASSLDGTSGVQFF
CDR3nt: TGCGCCAGCAGCTTGGATGGGACTAGCGGGGTGCAGTTCTTC

abundance: few
j_gene: TRBJ1-5
d_gene: TRBD1
v_gene: TRBV5-1
CDR3aa: CASSLTGEGGQPQHF
CDR3nt: TGCGCCAGCAGTCTGACAGGGGAAGGGGGCCAGCCCCAGCATTTT

abundance: NA
j_gene: TRBJ2-1
d_gene: NA
v_gene: TRBV6-5
CDR3aa: CASSYSRDRPYNEQFF
CDR3nt: TGTGCCAGCAGTTACTCGCGCGACAGGCCCTACAATGAGCAGTTCTTC

abundance: NA
j_gene: TRBJ1-5
d_gene: NA
v_gene: TRBV2
CDR3aa: CASRERNRDSNQPQHF
CDR3nt: TGTGCCAGCAGAGAACGGAACAGGGATAGCAATCAGCCCCAGCATTTT

abundance: NA
j_gene: TRBJ1-4
d_gene: NA
v_gene: TRBV28
CDR3aa: CASSLAGEGKEKLFF
CDR3nt: TGTGCCAGCAGTTTAGCAGGGGAGGGAAAGGAAAAACTGTTTTTT

abundance: NA
j_gene: TRBJ2-5
d_gene: NA
v_gene: TRBV29-1
CDR3aa: CSVDSPPGARETQYF
CDR3nt: TGCAGCGTTGATTCCCCCCCAGGGGCTAGAGAGACCCAGTACTTC

abundance: NA
j_gene: TRBJ2-2
d_gene: NA
v_gene: TRBV25-1
CDR3aa: CASTRTYGELFF
CDR3nt: TGTGCCAGCACCCGCACCTACGGGGAGCTGTTTTTT

abundance: NA
j_gene: TRBJ2-2
d_gene: NA
v_gene: TRBV19
CDR3aa: CASSIPRQVNTGELFF
CDR3nt: TGTGCCAGTAGTATCCCCCGACAGGTTAACACCGGGGAGCTGTTTTTT

abundance: once
j_gene: TRBJ1-2
d_gene: NA
v_gene: TRBV3-1/TRBV3-2
CDR3aa: CASSHGGGYTF
CDR3nt: TGTGCCAGCAGCCACGGGGGTGGCTACACCTTC

abundance: NA
j_gene: TRBJ2-2
d_gene: NA
v_gene: TRBV6-4
CDR3aa: CASRGTFNTGELFF
CDR3nt: TGTGCCAGCAGGGGGACTTTCAACACCGGGGAGCTGTTTTTT

abundance: NA
j_gene: TRBJ1-2
d_gene: NA
v_gene: TRBV2
CDR3aa: CAWLGGYGYTF
CDR3nt: TGTGCCTGGCTTGGCGGCTATGGCTACACCTTC

abundance: NA
j_gene: TRBJ2-1
d_gene: NA
v_gene: TRBV10-2
CDR3aa: CASSVTGLRNEQFF
CDR3nt: TGCGCCAGCAGTGTCACAGGTCTAAGGAATGAGCAGTTCTTC

abundance: NA
j_gene: TRBJ2-1
d_gene: NA
v_gene: TRBV4-1
CDR3aa: CASSREYRELNNEQFF
CDR3nt: TGCGCCAGCAGCCGCGAGTACCGGGAACTCAACAATGAGCAGTTCTTC

abundance: once
j_gene: TRBJ1-1
d_gene: NA
v_gene: TRBV27
CDR3aa: CASRGLGAFF
CDR3nt: TGTGCCAGCAGGGGACTTGGAGCTTTCTTT

abundance: NA
j_gene: TRBJ2-7
d_gene: NA
v_gene: TRBV11-2
CDR3aa: CASSLDGTSSYEQYF
CDR3nt: TGTGCCAGCAGCTTAGATGGGACAAGTTCCTACGAGCAGTACTTC

abundance: NA
j_gene: TRBJ2-1
d_gene: NA
v_gene: TRBV9
CDR3aa: CASSVNVGGPNSGTSDYNEQFF
CDR3nt: TGTGCCAGCAGCGTAAACGTCGGGGGACCCAATAGCGGCACGTCGGACTACAATGAGCAGTTCTTC